This section outlines one T cell receptor beta chain sequence together with its context. The target antigen is unknown. The CDR3 is made up of 15 amino acids. Trimming took 4 bases from V and 5 from J; bases not matched to a gene: 10. Germline CDR1 and CDR2: SGHNT and YENEEA. This entry comes from a study of CD8+ T cells in alopecia areata. Background on the study: Treated patients received oral tofacitinib, 5 to 10 mg twice daily. People stayed on tofacitinib for 6 to 18 months, then stopped the drug for 6 months.

Following RNA extraction, reverse transcription yielded cDNA that acted as the sequencing template. Method: immunoSEQ multiplex PCR; TCRdb's copy keeps in-frame clones and lacks some. The sample lists about 220,000 clones; under 60% were seen once. Treatment indicated: oral pan-JAK inhibitor, 5-10 mg twice daily. The study, taken as a whole, reports: It was lesional scalp, especially alopecia totalis/universalis, that showed higher clonality than normal scalp. Numerous expanded lesional clones remained in scalp and blood during tofacitinib.

This sequence originates from a human donor with alopecia areata. The chain employs TRBV11-3 and TRBJ1-2, with 7 bases that match TRBD1. The starting material was CD4+ T cells sorted from blood, obtained at week 4, from a patient treated with tofacitinib. CDR3 nucleotide sequence: TGTGCCAGCAGCTCAAGACTCGACAGGGTATATGGCTACACCTTC. Protein: CASSSRLDRVYGYTF.